This TCR beta chain stems from a study of OX40 agonist ivuxolimab in advanced cancers. Sequencing was performed with immunoSEQ multiplex PCR; in TCRdb, only in-frame clones are kept and a portion is missing. This table has tens of thousands of clones, roughly 89% appearing once. The CDR3 is 12 amino acids. Germline values: CDR1 SGHDN, CDR2 FVKESK. V gave up 6 bases and J gave up 6 bases; unmatched junction bases: 4. The sample was CD4+ or CD8+ T cells sorted from blood, taken in a trial of the OX40 agonist ivuxolimab. The receptor comes from an adult with an advanced solid tumor such as melanoma, head and neck, liver or kidney cancer. The J gene is TRBJ2-7, the V gene TRBV14, with 8 bases identical to TRBD2. The CDR3 DNA sequence: TGTGCCAGCAGGTTAGCGGGAAGCGAGCAGTACTTC. Translation gives CASRLAGSEQYF.